This passage covers 7 T cell receptor beta chains from one sample sequenced in a study of T cells in Graves' hyperthyroidism and ophthalmopathy. Authors of the study amplified TCR beta CDR3 regions from RNA transcripts. Researchers ran a first-round RT-PCR on the TCR CDR3 using the HTBI primer set. TCRdb ran MiXCR on the multiplex PCR reads and lists one entry per CDR3 protein. The sample lists about 300,000 distinct CDR3 sequences, 16% occurring once. Sequencing was performed on blood. These receptor sequences come from a man aged 25-45 years with Graves' hyperthyroidism.

The table lists this clonotype with many counts. The chain combines TRBV19 with TRBJ2-3; D call uncertain. The V gene lost 3 bases and the J gene lost 4 bases, with 8 bases spanning the gap. Germline-derived CDR1 and CDR2 are LNHDA and SQIVND (reference sequence). The CDR3 runs to 13 residues. CDR3 DNA: TGTGCCAGTAGTATGGTTCCATCAGATACGCAGTATTTT. Its protein product is CASSMVPSDTQYF.

The chain carries TRBV7-8 and TRBJ1-4; no definite D call. The ends were cut back, 2 bases at V and 8 bases at J, with 9 bases in the middle. Germline assignment: CDR1 SGHVS and CDR2 FQNEAQ. This CDR3 has 13 amino acids. The CDR3 spells CASSLMSREKLFF. The CDR3, as DNA: TGTGCCAGCAGCTTAATGTCCAGAGAAAAACTGTTTTTT.

This clonotype was counted at least ten times. The chain has TRBV7-3 and TRBJ2-1, with 7 bases fitting TRBD1. Germline assignment: CDR1 SGHTA and CDR2 FQGTGA. CDR3 length equals 14 residues. V lost 5 bases and J lost 6; bases outside the gene matches: 7. The CDR3, as DNA: TGTGCCAGCAGCCCCATGACAGGGAGCAATGAGCAGTTCTTC. Its translation is CASSPMTGSNEQFF.

The chain combines TRBV7-2 with TRBJ2-5, with 11 bases identical to TRBD2. J gave up 5 bases and V 5 bases, and 10 bases lay outside the gene matches. The CDR3 is made up of 16 amino acids. CDR1 and CDR2 from the germline V gene are SGHTA and FQGNSA. CDR3 sequence reads: CASSPGLAESVETQYF. DNA of the CDR3: TGTGCCAGCAGCCCGGGACTAGCGGAGAGCGTTGAGACCCAGTACTTC.

This rearrangement joins TRBV5-1 to TRBJ1-4; D unclear. V lost 0 bases, J lost 0 bases, and 9 bases lay in between. Per the germline V gene, CDR1 is SGHRS and CDR2 is YFSETQ. The length of the CDR3 is 16 residues. The CDR3 nucleotides are TGCGCCAGCAGCTTGGGCTTGGCTGCAACTAATGAAAAACTGTTTTTT. It is translated as CASSLGLAATNEKLFF.

This clonotype was seen more than once but under ten times. The J gene is TRBJ2-6, the V gene TRBV6-5, with no clear D. The length of the CDR3 is 16 residues. V shed 2 bases and J shed 1 base, with 9 bases lying between them. Germline-derived CDR1 and CDR2 are MNHEY and SVGAGI. CDR3: CASSYRVGSGANVLTF. The CDR3, as DNA: TGTGCCAGCAGTTACAGGGTTGGTTCTGGGGCCAACGTCCTGACTTTC.

This clonotype came up a few times. This rearrangement joins TRBV5-1 to TRBJ1-2; the D is unclear. The V end lost 5 bases, the J end lost 8 bases, and 22 bases lay between the germline ends. The CDR3 extends over 15 amino acids. The germline V gene has CDR1 SGHRS and CDR2 YFSETQ. CDR3 bases: TGCGCCAGCAGTAATGAATTGGGAGCTTCGGGGGGCTACACCTTC. It encodes CASSNELGASGGYTF.